The clone carrying this T cell receptor beta chain was recorded once. Its antigen remains unknown. The authors ran the immunoSEQ assay, v3.0, at survey level. Produced via immunoSEQ multiplex PCR; TCRdb's table is partial and in-frame only. The sample holds approximately 32,000 clones, approximately 83% seen once. Treated in the United States were all of the participants with HIV. Germline V gene data show CDR1 as PRHDT and CDR2 as FYEKMQ (reference sequence). The CDR3 is 13 residues long. V was cut by 7 bases and J by 7 bases, with 13 bases left in between. The entry originates in a study of long-term antiretroviral therapy in people with HIV. Study-wide findings and caveats: Dating from about 2004 to 2017, the blood was possibly obtained under older ART regimens. Diversity went up after ART and still fell short of transplant donor controls. Relative to control repertoires, HIV repertoires exhibited narrower CDR3 length ranges.

The receptor comes from a man aged 18 to 29 with HIV. The chain recombines TRBV13 with TRBJ2-2, with D possibly matching TRBD1 (6 bases). Material: unsorted PBMCs, obtained 0.4 years before starting antiretroviral therapy. CDR3 coding DNA: TGTGCCAGCACCCTAAGGGGGATCGGGGAGCTGTTTTTT. Translating it yields CASTLRGIGELFF.